The rows below give T cell receptor beta chains drawn from one sample of a study of blood T cell repertoires in COVID-19. The repertoire was sequenced with immunoSEQ multiplex PCR; TCRdb's copy has only in-frame clones and lacks some. The data contain about 330,000 clones, around 90% of them singletons. Sequencing input: peripheral blood. The receptors were sampled from a man in his thirties or forties with COVID-19, enrolled during active disease. CDR3s include the opening cysteine and the closing phenylalanine or tryptophan. A D gene is named only where the DNA matches it firmly. Clone size appears in some rows only: once, few, many, or a class for an expanded clone.

TRBD1	TRBV19	once	TRBJ1-1	CASSYWTGNTEAFF	TGTGCCAGTAGTTACTGGACAGGGAACACTGAAGCTTTCTTT
TRBD1	TRBV19	NA	TRBJ1-5	CASRQGYSNQPQHF	TGTGCCAGTAGACAGGGGTATAGCAATCAGCCCCAGCATTTT
TRBD1	TRBV6-5	once	TRBJ2-7	CASSPTGSPPHEQYF	TGTGCCAGCAGTCCGACAGGGTCCCCCCCCCACGAGCAGTACTTC
TRBD2	TRBV10-3	NA	TRBJ2-3	CAIRGGASGMADTQYF	TGTGCCATCAGGGGGGGGGCTAGCGGGATGGCAGATACGCAGTATTTT
TRBD1	TRBV19	NA	TRBJ1-5	CASSRQGGNQPQHF	TGTGCCAGTAGCCGACAGGGAGGCAATCAGCCCCAGCATTTT
NA	TRBV5-4	NA	TRBJ1-1	CASSFGQLNTEAFF	TGTGCCAGCAGCTTCGGACAATTGAACACTGAAGCTTTCTTT
NA	TRBV3-1/TRBV3-2	NA	TRBJ2-1	CASSQEAGLNEQFF	TGTGCCAGCAGCCAAGAAGCAGGGTTGAATGAGCAGTTCTTC
TRBD1	TRBV18	NA	TRBJ2-1	CASSPRRDRINNEQFF	TGTGCCAGCTCACCACGGCGGGACAGGATTAACAATGAGCAGTTCTTC
NA	TRBV12-3/TRBV12-4	NA	TRBJ2-7	CASSLTGEGEQYF	TGTGCCAGCAGCCTGACAGGGGAGGGCGAGCAGTACTTC
TRBD2	TRBV5-4	NA	TRBJ2-1	CASSLATKRGSYNEQFF	TGTGCCAGCAGCTTGGCTACTAAGCGGGGCTCCTACAATGAGCAGTTCTTC
TRBD1	TRBV18	few	TRBJ1-1	CASSYGTGNTEAFF	TGTGCCAGCTCATACGGGACAGGGAACACTGAAGCTTTCTTT
TRBD1	TRBV4-3	NA	TRBJ2-6	CASSQTGVSGANVLTF	TGCGCCAGCAGCCAAACAGGGGTGTCTGGGGCCAACGTCCTGACTTTC
NA	TRBV4-1	NA	TRBJ2-7	CASSQVQGYEQYF	TGCGCCAGCAGCCAGGTCCAGGGGTACGAGCAGTACTTC
TRBD2	TRBV5-1	NA	TRBJ2-5	CASSLVAGEKETQYF	TGCGCCAGCAGCTTGGTCGCGGGAGAGAAAGAGACCCAGTACTTC
NA	TRBV6-5	NA	TRBJ2-7	CASTNRVSYEQYF	TGTGCCAGCACAAACCGGGTATCCTACGAGCAGTACTTC
TRBD2	TRBV2	NA	TRBJ2-5	CASSVRTSGGGETQYF	TGTGCCAGCAGTGTCCGGACTAGCGGGGGGGGAGAGACCCAGTACTTC
NA	TRBV24-1	NA	TRBJ1-1	CATSDFGSIGGPAFF	TGTGCCACCAGTGATTTTGGTAGCATCGGGGGGCCAGCTTTCTTT
NA	TRBV7-6	once	TRBJ2-2	CASSLQAGYTGELFF	TGTGCCAGCAGCTTACAGGCGGGGTACACCGGGGAGCTGTTTTTT
TRBD2	TRBV5-3	NA	TRBJ2-1	CARSLPPGTSGGANEQFF	TGTGCCAGAAGCTTGCCTCCCGGGACTAGCGGGGGGGCCAATGAGCAGTTCTTC
TRBD1	TRBV5-5	NA	TRBJ1-2	CASSLAGTGYGYTF	TGTGCCAGCAGCTTGGCCGGGACAGGGTATGGCTACACCTTC
TRBD2	TRBV10-2	NA	TRBJ2-1	CASRPTSGGVLSYNEQFF	TGCGCCAGCAGGCCGACTAGCGGGGGGGTCTTATCCTACAATGAGCAGTTCTTC
NA	TRBV6-5	NA	TRBJ1-1	CASSYGGGGWNTEAFF	TGTGCCAGCAGTTACGGAGGGGGGGGCTGGAACACTGAAGCTTTCTTT
TRBD1	TRBV18	once	TRBJ2-5	CASSPGQGETQYF	TGTGCCAGCTCACCGGGACAGGGAGAGACCCAGTACTTC
TRBD1	TRBV28	NA	TRBJ1-1	CASNSGTGLEAFF	TGTGCCAGCAACTCCGGGACAGGCCTTGAAGCTTTCTTT
NA	TRBV11-2	NA	TRBJ2-2	CASTYTRETGELFF	TGTGCCAGCACCTACACGAGGGAAACCGGGGAGCTGTTTTTT
NA	TRBV21-1	NA	TRBJ2-1	CASRASGDEQFF	TGTGCCAGCAGAGCCAGTGGAGATGAGCAGTTCTTC
NA	TRBV2	NA	TRBJ2-7	CASSGRKTGIYEQYF	TGTGCCAGCAGTGGTCGAAAAACGGGGATCTACGAGCAGTACTTC
TRBD1	TRBV3-1/TRBV3-2	NA	TRBJ2-2	CASSQRDRNTGELFF	TGTGCCAGCAGCCAGAGGGACAGAAACACCGGGGAGCTGTTTTTT
NA	TRBV6-5	NA	TRBJ1-5	CASSYDGNQPQHF	TGTGCCAGCAGTTACGACGGGAATCAGCCCCAGCATTTT
NA	TRBV6-2/TRBV6-3	NA	TRBJ2-7	CASSSNYEQYF	TGTGCCAGCAGCTCCAACTACGAGCAGTACTTC
NA	TRBV12-5	few	TRBJ2-2	CATGRGPGGDTGELFF	TGTGCTACCGGGAGGGGGCCCGGAGGGGACACCGGGGAGCTGTTTTTT
NA	TRBV19	NA	TRBJ1-5	CAIPRELSITSNQPQHF	TGTGCCATCCCCCGGGAGCTTTCAATAACGAGCAATCAGCCCCAGCATTTT
NA	TRBV13	NA	TRBJ2-7	CASSLVGRDEQYF	TGTGCCAGCAGCTTAGTTGGCCGGGACGAGCAGTACTTC
TRBD1	TRBV19	NA	TRBJ2-1	CASTTGQLEQFF	TGTGCCAGTACCACGGGACAGCTCGAGCAGTTCTTC
TRBD1	TRBV7-2	NA	TRBJ2-7	CASSPMAGGYFYF	TGTGCCAGCAGCCCCATGGCAGGGGGTTATTTTTACTTC
NA	TRBV7-3	NA	TRBJ2-3	CASSSQGSDTQYF	TGTGCCAGCAGCTCCCAGGGCTCAGATACGCAGTATTTT
NA	TRBV21-1	few	TRBJ2-2	CASSKRGGGGTGELFF	TGTGCCAGCAGCAAAAGGGGCGGGGGAGGCACCGGGGAGCTGTTTTTT
TRBD1	TRBV24-1	once	TRBJ2-1	CATSDLGAGGAPDNEQFF	TGTGCCACCAGTGATTTGGGGGCAGGGGGCGCTCCGGACAATGAGCAGTTCTTC
NA	TRBV20-1	once	TRBJ2-1	CSASSSGDYNEQFF	TGCAGTGCTAGTTCGTCGGGAGATTACAATGAGCAGTTCTTC
NA	TRBV19	NA	TRBJ2-1	CASKGHSYNEQFF	TGTGCCAGTAAGGGACACTCCTACAATGAGCAGTTCTTC
TRBD1	TRBV28	NA	TRBJ1-2	CASSPADRGGYTF	TGTGCCAGCAGCCCAGCTGACAGGGGCGGCTACACCTTC
TRBD1	TRBV5-1	once	TRBJ1-1	CASSLDGDRAYEAFF	TGCGCCAGCAGCTTGGATGGAGACAGGGCCTATGAAGCTTTCTTT
NA	TRBV2	NA	TRBJ1-3	CASSPQGRSGNTIYF	TGTGCCAGCAGCCCTCAGGGAAGGTCTGGAAACACCATATATTTT
NA	TRBV4-2	NA	TRBJ2-6	CASSQVWGPGANVLTF	TGTGCCAGCAGCCAAGTATGGGGGCCCGGGGCCAACGTCCTGACTTTC
TRBD1	TRBV13	NA	TRBJ1-4	CASSPSGTGNEKLFF	TGTGCCAGCAGCCCATCCGGGACAGGGAATGAAAAACTGTTTTTT
NA	TRBV6-5	NA	TRBJ2-7	CASSYSYSTSYEQYF	TGTGCCAGCAGTTACTCTTACAGTACCTCCTACGAGCAGTACTTC
TRBD2	TRBV6-5	NA	TRBJ2-7	CASSFSGGATYEQYF	TGTGCCAGCAGCTTTAGCGGGGGAGCTACCTACGAGCAGTACTTC
NA	TRBV5-4	NA	TRBJ2-7	CASSLEAGGSSEQYF	TGTGCCAGCAGCTTGGAGGCAGGGGGGTCTTCCGAGCAGTACTTC
NA	TRBV6-2/TRBV6-3	NA	TRBJ2-7	CASSLTAYEQYF	TGTGCCAGCAGCCTGACAGCTTACGAGCAGTACTTC
TRBD1	TRBV9	NA	TRBJ1-3	CASSVTHPGQGVGNTIYF	TGTGCCAGCAGCGTAACCCACCCGGGACAGGGAGTTGGAAACACCATATATTTT
NA	TRBV15	NA	TRBJ1-3	CATSRDLGLVGNTIYF	TGTGCCACCAGCAGAGATCTCGGGTTAGTTGGAAACACCATATATTTT
NA	TRBV27	NA	TRBJ1-5	CASGQSNQPQHF	TGTGCCAGCGGACAGAGCAATCAGCCCCAGCATTTT